This entry lists 8 T cell receptor beta chains sequenced from one sample in a study of blood T cell repertoires in COVID-19. Assay used: immunoSEQ multiplex PCR; TCRdb lists only in-frame clones, some missing. The sample has fewer than 200,000 clones, 65% to 85% seen once. What was sequenced was peripheral blood. These receptors came from a man between 65 and 79 years old with active or convalescent COVID-19.

This chain connects TRBV6-5 to TRBJ2-1; 7 positions match TRBD1. Germline V CDR1 and CDR2: MNHEY, SVGAGI. Germline trimming cut 5 bases from V and 8 bases from J; bases unmatched to any gene: 9. The CDR3 has 14 residues. CDR3 sequence: CASSPRQGLDEQFF. The CDR3 DNA reads TGTGCCAGCAGTCCAAGACAGGGTTTGGATGAGCAGTTCTTC.

The rearrangement uses TRBV6-2 or TRBV6-3 and TRBJ2-7; D possibly corresponds to TRBD2 (6 bases). CDR1 MNHEY and CDR2 SVGEGT come from the germline V gene. CDR3 length: 16 amino acids. The ends were cut back, 6 bases at V and 2 bases at J, with 20 bases in the middle. The chain's CDR3 is CASSFPWGVRTYEQYF. Written as DNA, the CDR3 is TGTGCCAGCAGCTTCCCCTGGGGGGTAAGGACCTACGAGCAGTACTTC.

This clone has only one observation. The genes are TRBV6-6 and TRBJ2-3; a possible D gene is TRBD2 (5 bases). The germline CDR1 and CDR2 sequences are MNHNY and SVGAGI (reference sequence). This CDR3 comprises 15 residues. Trimming removed 5 bases at V and 1 base at J, with 13 bases between. The CDR3 protein is CASSPRGGGTDTQYF. CDR3 coding DNA: TGTGCCAGCAGTCCTCGGGGTGGGGGCACAGATACGCAGTATTTT.

The chain links TRBV6-1 to TRBJ2-2; TRBD2 matches 11 bases. The germline V gene encodes CDR1 MNHNS and CDR2 SASEGT. This CDR3 spans 16 amino acids. V was pared by 4 bases and J by 4 bases, with 5 bases of the junction left unmatched. Here the CDR3 DNA reads TGTGCCAGCAGTGCGCTAGCGGGAGGTTCCACCGGGGAGCTGTTTTTT. It encodes CASSALAGGSTGELFF.

This chain links TRBV7-2 with TRBJ1-1; 7 bases align to TRBD1. Looked up from germline, CDR1 is SGHTA and CDR2 is FQGNSA. The CDR3 has 16 amino acids. With V trimmed by 5 bases and J by 1 base, 10 bases remained unmatched. This CDR3 is CASSHPLGGANTEAFF. As DNA, the CDR3 is TGTGCCAGCAGCCATCCGCTAGGGGGCGCGAACACTGAAGCTTTCTTT.

The gene calls are TRBV11-2 and TRBJ2-7; D ambiguous. Germline CDR1 reads SGHAT; CDR2 reads FQNNGV. The V end lost 4 bases, the J end lost 3 bases, and 13 bases lay between the germline ends. The CDR3 spans 14 residues. The CDR3 bases are TGTGCCAGCAGCTCAGAGCTGCGTTACTACGAGCAGTACTTC. This codes for CASSSELRYYEQYF.

The rearrangement uses TRBV15 and TRBJ2-2; D gene ambiguous. CDR3 length: 15 residues. CDR1 and CDR2 from the germline V gene are LNHNV and YYDKDF (reference sequence). Trimming pared 6 bases from V and 2 bases from J, leaving 13 bases between. The CDR3 nucleotides read TGTGCCACCAGATTTCCAGGAACCAACACCGGGGAGCTGTTTTTT. Amino acids: CATRFPGTNTGELFF.

This clone came up once. J is TRBJ2-1 and V is TRBV5-1; 9 bases are shared with TRBD2. Germline trimming cut 7 bases from V and 7 bases from J; bases unmatched to any gene: 9. Germline-derived CDR1 and CDR2 are SGHRS and YFSETQ. There are 14 residues in the CDR3. The CDR3 loop is CASLRGGGENEQFF. The CDR3, as DNA: TGCGCCAGCCTTCGGGGCGGGGGGGAAAATGAGCAGTTCTTC.